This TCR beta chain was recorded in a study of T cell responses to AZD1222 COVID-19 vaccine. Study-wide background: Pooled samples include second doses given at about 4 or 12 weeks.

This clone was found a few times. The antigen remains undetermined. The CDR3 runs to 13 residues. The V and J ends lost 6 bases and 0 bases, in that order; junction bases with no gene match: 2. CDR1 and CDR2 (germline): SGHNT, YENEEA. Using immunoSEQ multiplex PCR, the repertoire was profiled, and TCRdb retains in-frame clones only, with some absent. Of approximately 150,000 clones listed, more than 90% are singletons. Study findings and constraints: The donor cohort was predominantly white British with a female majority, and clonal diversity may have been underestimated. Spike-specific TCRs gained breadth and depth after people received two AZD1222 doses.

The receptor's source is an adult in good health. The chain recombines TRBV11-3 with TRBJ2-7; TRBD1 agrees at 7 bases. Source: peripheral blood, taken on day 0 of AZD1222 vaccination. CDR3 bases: TGTGCCAGCAGTCGGGACAGCTCCTACGAGCAGTACTTC. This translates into CASSRDSSYEQYF.